Following are 4 T cell receptor beta chains from one sample sequenced in a study of shared clonotypes between healthy human individuals (dated by TCRdb to 2020 to 2021). To prepare the library, the immunoSEQ multiplex PCR assay was applied. TCRdb re-hosts the immuneACCESS table, in-frame sequences only. Its copies lack some clones; in the studies checked, an unresolved V gene accounts for under half of them, and the cause for the rest is not known. This sample has about 2.4 million clones in its table, and roughly nine tenths of those were observed once. The ten largest account for around 0.15% of the sample. Specimen: naive CD4+ T cells sorted from blood. The sample's cell subset or site, from its label and the paper: CD45RA+ positively selected. These receptors originate from a man aged 18 to 29 in good health.

The chain employs TRBV25-1 and TRBJ2-7; D is possibly TRBD1 or TRBD2 (5 bases each). This CDR3 comprises 14 residues. V shed 4 bases and J shed 3 bases, with 13 bases lying between them. CDR1 and CDR2 (germline): MGHDK, SYGVNS. The CDR3, as DNA: TGTGCCAGCAGTGGGGGACCTTTTGACTACGAGCAGTACTTC. Translation gives CASSGGPFDYEQYF.

The rearrangement joins TRBV28 to TRBJ1-6; TRBD1 matches 9 bases. The germline V gene encodes CDR1 MDHEN and CDR2 SYDVKM. This CDR3 has 14 residues. With V trimmed by 5 bases and J by 10 bases, 6 bases remained unmatched. CDR3 sequence (DNA): TGTGCCAGCAGTGGGACAGGGAGCTGGTCACCCCTCCACTTT. Encoded protein: CASSGTGSWSPLHF.

The chain links TRBV7-8 to TRBJ2-5, with D unclear. The CDR3 loop spans 12 amino acids. V was pared by 6 bases and J by 1 base, with 6 bases between. CDR1 is SGHVS, CDR2 FQNEAQ, per germline. DNA for the CDR3: TGTGCCAGCAGTAGGTTCCAAGAGACCCAGTACTTC. Encoded protein: CASSRFQETQYF.

This chain uses TRBV6-6 with TRBJ2-1; D not certain. V gave up 5 bases and J gave up 4 bases, with 12 bases separating them. This CDR3 is 14 amino acids long. Germline CDR1 MNHNY, CDR2 SVGAGI (reference sequence). This chain's CDR3 is CASSLLEGYNEQFF. CDR3 nucleotides: TGTGCCAGCAGTCTATTGGAAGGGTACAATGAGCAGTTCTTC.